The rows below give T cell receptor beta chains drawn from one sample of a study of cytomegalovirus exposure and HLA in healthy donors. Assay: immunoSEQ multiplex PCR; the TCRdb copy retains only in-frame clones and omits some. The table lists about 220,000 clones, less than 85% of them singletons. Sequencing was carried out using PBMCs. The receptors derive from a young man in good health and CMV-seronegative. The CDR3 runs from the conserved cysteine through the conserved F or W. The order of the fields is J gene, D gene, clone size, V gene, CDR3 DNA, CDR3 protein. D genes are given only for firm matches. Part of the rows lack a size; the others show once, few, many or a class for expanded clones.

j_gene: TRBJ1-2
d_gene: NA
abundance: NA
v_gene: TRBV19
CDR3nt: TGTGCCAGTAGTGTATCTGTCGACTATGGCTACACCTTC
CDR3aa: CASSVSVDYGYTF

j_gene: TRBJ2-1
d_gene: NA
abundance: NA
v_gene: TRBV6-4
CDR3nt: TGTGCCAGCAGTGATACCGGACTCGCCAATGAGCAGTTCTTC
CDR3aa: CASSDTGLANEQFF

j_gene: TRBJ1-4
d_gene: TRBD1
abundance: NA
v_gene: TRBV2
CDR3nt: TGTGCCAGCAGTTGGACAGGGGGCGGAACTAATGAAAAACTGTTTTTT
CDR3aa: CASSWTGGGTNEKLFF

j_gene: TRBJ1-2
d_gene: TRBD1
abundance: NA
v_gene: TRBV19
CDR3nt: TGTGCCAGTAGTGGGACAGGGGTTAATGGCTACACCTTC
CDR3aa: CASSGTGVNGYTF

j_gene: TRBJ1-1
d_gene: NA
abundance: NA
v_gene: TRBV28
CDR3nt: TGTGCCAGCAGCCTAACAGGGAAAGCTTTCTTT
CDR3aa: CASSLTGKAFF

j_gene: TRBJ1-1
d_gene: NA
abundance: NA
v_gene: TRBV19
CDR3nt: TGTGCCAGTACCGCAGTTTGGGAGGACACTGAAGCTTTCTTT
CDR3aa: CASTAVWEDTEAFF

j_gene: TRBJ2-3
d_gene: NA
abundance: NA
v_gene: TRBV11-2
CDR3nt: TGTGCCAGCAGCATGAGGCTAGGCACAGATACGCAGTATTTT
CDR3aa: CASSMRLGTDTQYF

j_gene: TRBJ2-3
d_gene: NA
abundance: NA
v_gene: TRBV29-1
CDR3nt: TGCAGCGTTGAAGATATGGCGGGGCCCGACGGTACGCAGTATTTT
CDR3aa: CSVEDMAGPDGTQYF

j_gene: TRBJ2-1
d_gene: NA
abundance: NA
v_gene: TRBV4-1
CDR3nt: TGCGCCAGCAGCCACCCCGGGACTGCCGTGCGGGATGAGCAGTTCTTC
CDR3aa: CASSHPGTAVRDEQFF

j_gene: TRBJ1-5
d_gene: TRBD1
abundance: NA
v_gene: TRBV4-1
CDR3nt: TGCGCCAGCAGCCAAGATTTGAGACAGGGGGTCCATCAGCCCCAGCATTTT
CDR3aa: CASSQDLRQGVHQPQHF

j_gene: TRBJ2-3
d_gene: NA
abundance: NA
v_gene: TRBV10-3
CDR3nt: TGTGCCATCAGTGAGGGGCAGGGGATTCTCACAGATACGCAGTATTTT
CDR3aa: CAISEGQGILTDTQYF

j_gene: TRBJ2-2
d_gene: NA
abundance: once
v_gene: TRBV6-1
CDR3nt: TGTGCCGCAGCACAGGGCCCGAACACCGGGGAGCTGTTTTTT
CDR3aa: CAAAQGPNTGELFF

j_gene: TRBJ2-5
d_gene: NA
abundance: few
v_gene: TRBV2
CDR3nt: TGTGCCAGCATACCAAGTCGGGAGCGGCAGTACTTC
CDR3aa: CASIPSRERQYF

j_gene: TRBJ1-2
d_gene: NA
abundance: NA
v_gene: TRBV6-5
CDR3nt: TGTGCCAGCAGTTGGGGGGATGGCTACACCTTC
CDR3aa: CASSWGDGYTF

j_gene: TRBJ1-4
d_gene: NA
abundance: NA
v_gene: TRBV4-1
CDR3nt: TGCGCCAGCAGCACTCAGGACAGTGCAACTAATGAAAAACTGTTTTTT
CDR3aa: CASSTQDSATNEKLFF

j_gene: TRBJ2-7
d_gene: NA
abundance: NA
v_gene: TRBV5-1
CDR3nt: TGCGCCAGCAGCGAGGGACTGTCGGGGGAGCAGTACTTC
CDR3aa: CASSEGLSGEQYF

j_gene: TRBJ2-2
d_gene: TRBD1
abundance: NA
v_gene: TRBV7-8
CDR3nt: TGTGCCAGCAGCTTGGGGACAGGGAACACCGGGAAGCTGTTTTTT
CDR3aa: CASSLGTGNTGKLFF

j_gene: TRBJ1-3
d_gene: NA
abundance: few
v_gene: TRBV11-2
CDR3nt: TGTGTGAGCAGGGCCTCTGGAAACACCATATATTTT
CDR3aa: CVSRASGNTIYF

j_gene: TRBJ2-7
d_gene: NA
abundance: NA
v_gene: TRBV6-5
CDR3nt: TGTGCCAGCAGTGAACAGGTCGCGGGGGAGCAGTACTTC
CDR3aa: CASSEQVAGEQYF

j_gene: TRBJ2-7
d_gene: NA
abundance: few
v_gene: TRBV10-3
CDR3nt: TGTGCCATCAGAGTCCAGGGGATGCACGAGCAGTACTTC
CDR3aa: CAIRVQGMHEQYF

j_gene: TRBJ2-3
d_gene: NA
abundance: NA
v_gene: TRBV7-3
CDR3nt: TGTGCCAGCAGCTCAGGCAGGGGCCTTGGCACAGATACGCAGTATTTT
CDR3aa: CASSSGRGLGTDTQYF

j_gene: TRBJ2-7
d_gene: NA
abundance: NA
v_gene: TRBV10-3
CDR3nt: TGTGCCATCGCCCGGACTGAATCCTACGAGCAGTACTTC
CDR3aa: CAIARTESYEQYF

j_gene: TRBJ2-1
d_gene: NA
abundance: NA
v_gene: TRBV27
CDR3nt: TGTGCCAGCACTAGCGAGAGATACAATGAGCAGTTCTTC
CDR3aa: CASTSERYNEQFF

j_gene: TRBJ2-7
d_gene: TRBD1
abundance: NA
v_gene: TRBV5-1
CDR3nt: TGCGCCAGCAGCTGGGATACAGGGGATTTGACCTACGAGCAGTACTTC
CDR3aa: CASSWDTGDLTYEQYF

j_gene: TRBJ1-1
d_gene: NA
abundance: NA
v_gene: TRBV10-1
CDR3nt: TGCGCCAGCAGTGAGGGGGGGATCGGGAACACTGAAGCTTTCTTT
CDR3aa: CASSEGGIGNTEAFF

j_gene: TRBJ2-3
d_gene: TRBD1
abundance: once
v_gene: TRBV5-6
CDR3nt: TGTGCCAGCAAAATGACAGGGGCCGGAGCAGATACGCAGTATTTT
CDR3aa: CASKMTGAGADTQYF

j_gene: TRBJ2-7
d_gene: NA
abundance: NA
v_gene: TRBV30
CDR3nt: TGTGCCTGGGAAGGGACATTTGCGGGCGAGCAGTACTTC
CDR3aa: CAWEGTFAGEQYF

j_gene: TRBJ2-1
d_gene: TRBD1
abundance: NA
v_gene: TRBV9
CDR3nt: TGTGCCAGCAGCGTAGCCCGGGACAGGGGGTACAATGAGCAGTTCTTC
CDR3aa: CASSVARDRGYNEQFF

j_gene: TRBJ2-7
d_gene: TRBD2
abundance: NA
v_gene: TRBV28
CDR3nt: TGTGCCAGCAGTTTATCCGGGACTAGCGTCTACGAGCAGTACTTC
CDR3aa: CASSLSGTSVYEQYF

j_gene: TRBJ1-2
d_gene: NA
abundance: NA
v_gene: TRBV2
CDR3nt: TGTGCCAGCAGTGTGGACTCGCGGGGTGCCTTCTATGGCTACACCTTC
CDR3aa: CASSVDSRGAFYGYTF

j_gene: TRBJ2-1
d_gene: NA
abundance: once
v_gene: TRBV6-1
CDR3nt: TGTGCCAGCAGCGCGGGGACAGCGCAGTTCTTC
CDR3aa: CASSAGTAQFF

j_gene: TRBJ2-7
d_gene: NA
abundance: NA
v_gene: TRBV12-1
CDR3nt: TGTGCCAGCAGCTTTGAGGAGGACTTCGCCTCCTACGAGCAGTACTTC
CDR3aa: CASSFEEDFASYEQYF

j_gene: TRBJ2-2
d_gene: TRBD2
abundance: NA
v_gene: TRBV2
CDR3nt: TGTGCCAGCAGGCTAGCGGAGGTGAACACCGGGGAGCTGTTTTTT
CDR3aa: CASRLAEVNTGELFF

j_gene: TRBJ1-1
d_gene: NA
abundance: NA
v_gene: TRBV7-3
CDR3nt: TGTGCCAGCAGCCCCGGCGGGGGGCGCGGCACTGAAGCTTTCTTT
CDR3aa: CASSPGGGRGTEAFF

j_gene: TRBJ2-5
d_gene: NA
abundance: NA
v_gene: TRBV5-1
CDR3nt: TGCGCCAGCAGCTTGGGCTCTAAAGAGACCCAGTACTTC
CDR3aa: CASSLGSKETQYF

j_gene: TRBJ1-2
d_gene: NA
abundance: NA
v_gene: TRBV2
CDR3nt: TGTGCCAGCAGTGAAGGGGGCAAAGCTAACTATGGCTACACCTTC
CDR3aa: CASSEGGKANYGYTF

j_gene: TRBJ2-7
d_gene: NA
abundance: NA
v_gene: TRBV27
CDR3nt: TGTGCCAGCAGTTTATACAACGAGCAGTACTTC
CDR3aa: CASSLYNEQYF

j_gene: TRBJ1-1
d_gene: TRBD1
abundance: NA
v_gene: TRBV18
CDR3nt: TGTGCCAGCTCACCTGGACAGGGAGAAACTGAAGCTTTCTTT
CDR3aa: CASSPGQGETEAFF

j_gene: TRBJ2-1
d_gene: TRBD2
abundance: NA
v_gene: TRBV5-1
CDR3nt: TGCGCCAGCACCCTTGGTCTAGCGGGAGTAGTAGGTGAGCAGTTCTTC
CDR3aa: CASTLGLAGVVGEQFF

j_gene: TRBJ2-1
d_gene: TRBD2
abundance: few
v_gene: TRBV2
CDR3nt: TGTGCCAGCACGGGGGGGAGGGATGAGCAGTTCTTC
CDR3aa: CASTGGRDEQFF

j_gene: TRBJ2-7
d_gene: TRBD1
abundance: NA
v_gene: TRBV19
CDR3nt: TGTGCCAGTAGCTTACACGGTGGGACAGGGCCTTACGAGCAGTACTTC
CDR3aa: CASSLHGGTGPYEQYF

j_gene: TRBJ2-5
d_gene: TRBD2
abundance: NA
v_gene: TRBV6-5
CDR3nt: TGTGCCAGCAGTCAAAGGGACCGGGGGGAGCAGTACTTC
CDR3aa: CASSQRDRGEQYF

j_gene: TRBJ2-1
d_gene: NA
abundance: NA
v_gene: TRBV12-1
CDR3nt: TGTGCCAGCAGCCCCCCCGGGGGAGTCAGCTCCTACAATGAGCAGTTCTTC
CDR3aa: CASSPPGGVSSYNEQFF

j_gene: TRBJ2-2
d_gene: TRBD1
abundance: NA
v_gene: TRBV18
CDR3nt: TGTGCCAGCCGAGCGGACAGGGGGCTTATTTGGACCGGGGAGCTGTTTTTT
CDR3aa: CASRADRGLIWTGELFF

j_gene: TRBJ2-2
d_gene: TRBD1
abundance: once
v_gene: TRBV5-1
CDR3nt: TGCGCCAGCAGCTTGGCCCTGTTAGCAGGGGGCTCCGGGGAGCTGTTTTTT
CDR3aa: CASSLALLAGGSGELFF

j_gene: TRBJ1-1
d_gene: NA
abundance: NA
v_gene: TRBV18
CDR3nt: TGTGCCAGCTCACCACTGGGCGGGGAGAACACTGAAGCTTTCTTT
CDR3aa: CASSPLGGENTEAFF

j_gene: TRBJ2-6
d_gene: NA
abundance: NA
v_gene: TRBV2
CDR3nt: TGTGCCAGCAGTGCGGGACATTCCTCTGGGGCCAACGTCCTGACTTTC
CDR3aa: CASSAGHSSGANVLTF

j_gene: TRBJ2-1
d_gene: TRBD2
abundance: NA
v_gene: TRBV19
CDR3nt: TGTGCCAGTAGTATAGATCTAAGCGGGAGGGCCGATGATGAGCAGTTCTTC
CDR3aa: CASSIDLSGRADDEQFF

j_gene: TRBJ2-7
d_gene: TRBD2
abundance: NA
v_gene: TRBV4-1
CDR3nt: TGCGCCAGCAGCCAAGTCGATAGCGGGAGCCAACCCTACGAGCAGTACTTC
CDR3aa: CASSQVDSGSQPYEQYF